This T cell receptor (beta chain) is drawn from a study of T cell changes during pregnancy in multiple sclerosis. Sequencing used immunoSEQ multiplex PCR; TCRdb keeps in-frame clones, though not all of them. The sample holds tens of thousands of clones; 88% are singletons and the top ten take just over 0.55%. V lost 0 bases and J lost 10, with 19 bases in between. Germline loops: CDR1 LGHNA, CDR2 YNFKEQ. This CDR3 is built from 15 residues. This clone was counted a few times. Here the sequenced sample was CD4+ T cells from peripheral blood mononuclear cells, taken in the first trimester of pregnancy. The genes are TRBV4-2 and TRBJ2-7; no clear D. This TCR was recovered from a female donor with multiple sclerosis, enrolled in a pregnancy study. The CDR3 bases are TGTGCCAGCAGCCAAGATTTAGGCGGTCACAATCCACAGTACTTC. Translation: CASSQDLGGHNPQYF.